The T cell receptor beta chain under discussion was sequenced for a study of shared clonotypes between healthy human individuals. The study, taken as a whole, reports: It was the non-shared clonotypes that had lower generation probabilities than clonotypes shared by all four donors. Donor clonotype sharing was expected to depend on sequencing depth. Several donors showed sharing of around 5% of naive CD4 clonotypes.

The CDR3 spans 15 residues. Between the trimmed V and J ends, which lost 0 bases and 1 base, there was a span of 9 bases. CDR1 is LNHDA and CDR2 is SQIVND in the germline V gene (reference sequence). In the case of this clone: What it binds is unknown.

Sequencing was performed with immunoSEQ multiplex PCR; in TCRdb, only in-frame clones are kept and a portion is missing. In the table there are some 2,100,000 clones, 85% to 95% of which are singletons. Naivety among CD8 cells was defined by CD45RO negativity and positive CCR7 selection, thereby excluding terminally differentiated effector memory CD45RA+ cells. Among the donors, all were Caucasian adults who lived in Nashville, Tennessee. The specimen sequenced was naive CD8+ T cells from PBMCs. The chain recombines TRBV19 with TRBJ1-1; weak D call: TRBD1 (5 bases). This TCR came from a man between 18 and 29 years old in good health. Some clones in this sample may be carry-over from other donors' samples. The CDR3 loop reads CASSIDPGRNTEAFF. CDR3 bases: TGTGCCAGTAGTATAGACCCAGGGCGGAACACTGAAGCTTTCTTT. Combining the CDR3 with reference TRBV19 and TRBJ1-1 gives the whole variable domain DGGITQSPKYLFRKEGQNVTLSCEQNLNHDAMYWYRQDPGQGLRLIYYSQIVNDFQKGDIAEGYSVSREKKESFPLTVTSAQKNPTAFYLCASSIDPGRNTEAFFGQGTRLTVV.